These 13 T cell receptor beta chains originate from one sample sequenced in a study of CD8 T cells in Susac syndrome. Random hexamers primed reverse transcription of roughly 0.45 to 1 ug RNA. MiXCR was run by TCRdb on the immunoSEQ multiplex PCR reads, yielding one entry per CDR3 protein. This sample carries approximately 300,000 distinct CDR3 sequences, about nine tenths of them seen once, and the ten largest clones take around 0.18%. Sequenced sample: CD8+ T cells from PBMCs. The source is a human donor with multiple sclerosis.

This CDR3 is CASSLGGANEKLFF. The CDR3 DNA reads TGTGCCAGCAGTTTAGGGGGGGCGAATGAAAAACTGTTTTTT. V is TRBV12-3 or TRBV12-4 and J is TRBJ1-4; possibly TRBD1 for D (6 bases). The CDR3 runs 14 residues. V dropped 1 base and J dropped 5 bases, with 8 bases sitting between them.

The V call is TRBV7-9, the J call TRBJ2-1; the match to TRBD2 covers 9 bases. The trim removed 5 bases at V and 6 bases at J, leaving 8 bases unmatched. The CDR3 contains 15 residues. Per germline, CDR1 SEHNR and CDR2 FQNEAQ (reference sequence). Here the CDR3 DNA reads TGTGCCAGCAGCCCCGGACTAGCGTCGGCCAATGAGCAGTTCTTC. It codes for CASSPGLASANEQFF. The full variable domain, its missing parts supplied by reference TRBV7-9 and TRBJ2-1, is DTGVSQNPRHKITKRGQNVTFRCDPISEHNRLYWYRQTLGQGPEFLTYFQNEAQLEKSRLLSDRFSAERPKGSFSTLEIQRTEQGDSAMYLCASSPGLASANEQFFGPGTRLTVL.

The gene calls are TRBV20-1 and TRBJ2-1; no clear D. The ends were cut back, 2 bases at V and 7 bases at J, with 9 bases in the middle. This CDR3 spans 12 amino acids. Germline-derived CDR1 and CDR2 are DFQATT and SNEGSKA (reference sequence). CDR3 sequence (DNA): TGCAGTGCTAGAAATTCTGGGAATGAGCAGTTCTTC. Amino acid sequence: CSARNSGNEQFF.

V is TRBV15 and J is TRBJ1-5; 7 nucleotides line up with TRBD1. Germline CDR1 reads LNHNV; CDR2 reads YYDKDF (reference sequence). This CDR3 has 15 amino acids. The ends lost 2 bases at V and 1 base at J; junction bases unmatched: 2. The CDR3 sequence: CATSRPQGSNQPQHF. The CDR3 DNA reads as TGTGCCACCAGCAGACCACAGGGGAGCAATCAGCCCCAGCATTTT.

This sequence joins TRBV4-3 and TRBJ2-5; D is perhaps TRBD1 or TRBD2 (5 bases each). This CDR3 is built from 14 residues. Germline CDR1 reads LGHNA; CDR2 reads YSLEER. Trimming took off 0 bases at V and 4 bases at J, with 9 bases between the two ends. The CDR3 region is CASSQDEGRETQYF. In DNA, the CDR3 is TGCGCCAGCAGCCAAGATGAGGGGAGAGAGACCCAGTACTTC.

The CDR3, as DNA: TGCGCCAGCAGCCAAGAAGGGCGGACTTACAATGAGCAGTTCTTC. This translates into CASSQEGRTYNEQFF. The J gene is TRBJ2-1, the V gene TRBV4-1, with TRBD2 as a possible D gene (5 bases). The CDR3 is 15 residues long. Germline V gives CDR1 MGHRA, CDR2 YSYEKL. Deletions cut 0 bases from V and 4 bases from J, with 10 bases between.

This chain links TRBV12-3 or TRBV12-4 with TRBJ1-1; D not certain. The length of the CDR3 is 12 residues. The V gene lost 8 bases and the J gene lost 6 bases, with 13 bases spanning the gap. The CDR3 reads CASLPMGAEAFF. The DNA for the CDR3 is TGTGCCAGCCTACCGATGGGTGCTGAAGCTTTCTTT.

This clonotype was counted a few times. The V gene is TRBV25-1, the J gene TRBJ2-7; D remains unclear. V was cut by 5 bases and J by 2 bases, with 13 bases left in between. This CDR3 region has 14 residues. Germline-derived CDR1 and CDR2 are MGHDK and SYGVNS. The CDR3 sequence is CASSKTSLAYEQYF. The CDR3 DNA follows: TGTGCCAGCAGTAAGACAAGTTTAGCCTACGAGCAGTACTTC.

This chain joins TRBV7-8 and TRBJ2-1, with D unresolved. From germline, CDR1 is SGHVS and CDR2 FQNEAQ. Trimming shortened V by 1 base and J by 5 bases, and 3 bases separated the two germline ends. The CDR3 loop spans 12 amino acids. The CDR3 sequence is CASSLVNNEQFF. CDR3 nucleotide sequence: TGTGCCAGCAGCTTAGTTAACAATGAGCAGTTCTTC.

This chain joins TRBV30 and TRBJ1-1; perhaps TRBD1 as D (5 bases). This CDR3 is 13 amino acids long. The V gene's germline CDR1 is GTSNPN and CDR2 SVGIG (reference sequence). V was cut by 0 bases and J by 3 bases, with 8 bases left in between. The CDR3 DNA sequence: TGTGCCTGGAGTGTGACAGACTACACTGAAGCTTTCTTT. The encoded protein is CAWSVTDYTEAFF.

This chain joins TRBV7-3 and TRBJ1-5, with TRBD1 as a possible D gene (6 bases). Germline CDR1 reads SGHTA; CDR2 reads FQGTGA. This CDR3 contains 16 residues. Deletions cut 4 bases from V and 9 bases from J, with 22 bases between. CDR3 sequence: CASSSANRVQRWPQHF. The CDR3 DNA reads as TGTGCCAGCAGCTCTGCAAACAGGGTCCAAAGGTGGCCCCAGCATTTT.

The J gene is TRBJ2-5, the V gene TRBV28, with D maybe TRBD2 (6 bases). Trimming took off 7 bases at V and 1 base at J, with 10 bases between the two ends. In germline, CDR1 is MDHEN, CDR2 SYDVKM. The CDR3 totals 13 residues. The CDR3 DNA reads TGTGCCAGCAATCGGGGAGGCCAAGAGACCCAGTACTTC. This gives the protein CASNRGGQETQYF.

The CDR3 loop reads CASSPGTVYQETQYF. CDR3 in DNA: TGTGCCAGTAGTCCCGGGACAGTGTACCAAGAGACCCAGTACTTC. The chain carries TRBV19 and TRBJ2-5; 7 bases fit TRBD1. With V trimmed by 5 bases and J by 0 bases, 6 bases remained unmatched. This CDR3 region has 15 residues. From germline, CDR1 is LNHDA and CDR2 SQIVND (reference sequence).